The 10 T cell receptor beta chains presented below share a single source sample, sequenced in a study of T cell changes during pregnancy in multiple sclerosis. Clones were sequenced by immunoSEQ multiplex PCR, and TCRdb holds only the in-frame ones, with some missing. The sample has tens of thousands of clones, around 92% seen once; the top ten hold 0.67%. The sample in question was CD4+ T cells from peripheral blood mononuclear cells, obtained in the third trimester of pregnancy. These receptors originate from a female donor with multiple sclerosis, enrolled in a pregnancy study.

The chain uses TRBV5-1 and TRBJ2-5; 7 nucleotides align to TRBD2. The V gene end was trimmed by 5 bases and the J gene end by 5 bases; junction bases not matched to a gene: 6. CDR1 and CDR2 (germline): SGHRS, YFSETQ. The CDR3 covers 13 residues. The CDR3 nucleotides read TGCGCCAGCAGTCTGGGGGGGGATGAGACCCAGTACTTC. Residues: CASSLGGDETQYF. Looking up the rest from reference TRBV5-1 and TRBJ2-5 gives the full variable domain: KAGVTQTPRYLIKTRGQQVTLSCSPISGHRSVSWYQQTPGQGLQFLFEYFSETQRNKGNFPGRFSGRQFSNSRSEMNVSTLELGDSALYLCASSLGGDETQYFGPGTRLLVL.

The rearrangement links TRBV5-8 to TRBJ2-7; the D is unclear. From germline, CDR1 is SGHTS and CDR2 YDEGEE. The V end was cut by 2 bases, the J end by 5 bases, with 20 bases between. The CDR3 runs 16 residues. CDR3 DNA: TGTGCCAGCAGCTTATCGTCCGCTACGTTTGTCAACGAGCAGTACTTC. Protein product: CASSLSSATFVNEQYF. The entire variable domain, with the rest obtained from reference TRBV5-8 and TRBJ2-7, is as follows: EAGVTQSPTHLIKTRGQQATLRCSPISGHTSVYWYQQALGLGLQFLLWYDEGEERNRGNFPPRFSGRQFPNYSSELNVNALELEDSALYLCASSLSSATFVNEQYFGPGTRLTVT.

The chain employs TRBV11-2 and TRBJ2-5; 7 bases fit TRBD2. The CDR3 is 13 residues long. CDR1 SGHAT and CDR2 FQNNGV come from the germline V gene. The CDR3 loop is CTSGRERDETQYF. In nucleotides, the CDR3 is TGTACCTCAGGGCGGGAGAGGGATGAGACCCAGTACTTC. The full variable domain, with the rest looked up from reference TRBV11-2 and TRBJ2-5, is EAGVAQSPRYKIIEKRQSVAFWCNPISGHATLYWYQQILGQGPKLLIQFQNNGVVDDSQLPKDRFSAERLKGVDSTLKIQPAKLEDSAVYLCTSGRERDETQYFGPGTRLLVL.

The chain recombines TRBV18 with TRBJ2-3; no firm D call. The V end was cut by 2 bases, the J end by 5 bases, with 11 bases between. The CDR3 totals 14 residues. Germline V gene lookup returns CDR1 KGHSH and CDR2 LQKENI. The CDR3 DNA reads TGTGCCAGCTCACCATTAGCAGCTGGAGATACGCAGTATTTT. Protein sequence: CASSPLAAGDTQYF.

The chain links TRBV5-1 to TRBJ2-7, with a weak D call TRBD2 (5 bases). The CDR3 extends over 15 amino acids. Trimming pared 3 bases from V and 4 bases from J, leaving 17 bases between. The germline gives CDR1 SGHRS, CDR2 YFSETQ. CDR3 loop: CASSSSPSRSYEQYF. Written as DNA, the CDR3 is TGCGCCAGCAGCTCGTCCCCTAGCCGCTCATACGAGCAGTACTTC.

The CDR3 here is CASSLPGLTEAFF. CDR3 DNA sequence: TGTGCCAGCAGCTTACCAGGGCTCACTGAAGCTTTCTTT. J is TRBJ1-1 and V is TRBV13, with a possible D match to TRBD1 (5 bases). This CDR3 is built from 13 residues. Germline-derived CDR1 and CDR2 are PRHDT and FYEKMQ (reference sequence). Trimming cost V 2 bases and J 4 bases, with 8 bases left between them. The variable domain in full, with the rest retrieved from reference TRBV13 and TRBJ1-1, is AAGVIQSPRHLIKEKRETATLKCYPIPRHDTVYWYQQGPGQDPQFLISFYEKMQSDKGSIPDRFSAQQFSDYHSELNMSSLELGDSALYFCASSLPGLTEAFFGQGTRLTVV.

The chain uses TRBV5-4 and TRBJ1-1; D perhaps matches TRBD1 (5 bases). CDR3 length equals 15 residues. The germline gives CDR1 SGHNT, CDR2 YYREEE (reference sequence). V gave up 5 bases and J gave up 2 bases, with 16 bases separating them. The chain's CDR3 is CASSTRRAKNTEAFF. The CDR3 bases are TGTGCCAGCAGTACTCGCAGGGCGAAAAACACTGAAGCTTTCTTT.

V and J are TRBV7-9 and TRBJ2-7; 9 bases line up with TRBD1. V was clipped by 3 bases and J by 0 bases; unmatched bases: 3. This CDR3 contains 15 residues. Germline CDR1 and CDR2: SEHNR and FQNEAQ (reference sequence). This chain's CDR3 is CASSLRDRDSYEQYF. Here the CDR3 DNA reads TGTGCCAGCAGCTTGCGGGACAGGGACTCCTACGAGCAGTACTTC.

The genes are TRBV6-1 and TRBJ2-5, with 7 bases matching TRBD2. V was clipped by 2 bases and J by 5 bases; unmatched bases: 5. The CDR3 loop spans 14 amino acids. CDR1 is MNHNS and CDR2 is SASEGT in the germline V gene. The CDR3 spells CASSEFLGGETQYF. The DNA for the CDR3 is TGTGCCAGCAGTGAATTCTTGGGGGGGGAGACCCAGTACTTC.

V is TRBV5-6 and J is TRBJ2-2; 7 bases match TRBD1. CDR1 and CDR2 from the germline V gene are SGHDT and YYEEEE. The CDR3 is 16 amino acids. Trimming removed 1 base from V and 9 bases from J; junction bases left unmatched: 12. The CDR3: CASSLLQGNGLRELFF. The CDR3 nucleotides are TGTGCCAGCAGCTTGTTACAGGGGAACGGCTTGAGGGAGCTGTTTTTT.